This T cell receptor beta chain came from a study of blood T cell repertoires in COVID-19. Study-level background: Whether acute or convalescent, the COVID-19 samples came from the United States, Italy and Spain.

V shed 3 bases, J shed 3 bases, and the junction held 1 base outside the gene matches. Germline CDR1 KGHSH, CDR2 LQKENI. This CDR3 contains 13 residues. Original processing methods: Nucleated cell counts were estimated from reference gene primer amplification. Here immunoSEQ multiplex PCR was the method, and the copy in TCRdb shows in-frame clones only, minus some. For V, J and clone size, that table is used; D and trimming come from the DNA. This sample has some 300,000 clones; approximately 80% occur once, and the top ten carry 4% to 5%. The V and J genes are TRBV18 and TRBJ1-1; 7 positions match TRBD1. Sample: peripheral blood. The sequence was collected from a woman aged 50 to 60 with active or convalescent COVID-19. In DNA, the CDR3 is TGTGCCAGCTCACCCACAGGGGACACTGAAGCTTTCTTT. Residues: CASSPTGDTEAFF.